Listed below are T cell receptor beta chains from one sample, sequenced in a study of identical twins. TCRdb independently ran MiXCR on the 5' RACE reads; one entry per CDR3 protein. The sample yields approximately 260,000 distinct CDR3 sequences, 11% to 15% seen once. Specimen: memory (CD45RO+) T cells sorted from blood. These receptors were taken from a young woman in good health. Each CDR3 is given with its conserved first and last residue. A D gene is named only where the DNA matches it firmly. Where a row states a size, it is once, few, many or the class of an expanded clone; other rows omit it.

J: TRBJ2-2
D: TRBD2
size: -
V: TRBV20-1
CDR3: CSARDILAGARGELFF
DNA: TGCAGTGCTAGAGATATTCTAGCGGGAGCCAGGGGGGAGCTGTTTTTT

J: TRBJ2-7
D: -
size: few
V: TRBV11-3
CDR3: CASSLDTATYEQYF
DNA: TGTGCCAGCAGCTTAGATACAGCTACCTACGAGCAGTACTTC

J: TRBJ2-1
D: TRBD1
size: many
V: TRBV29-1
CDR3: CSVVDRGSAYNEQFF
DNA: TGCAGCGTTGTAGACAGGGGGTCGGCCTACAATGAGCAGTTCTTC

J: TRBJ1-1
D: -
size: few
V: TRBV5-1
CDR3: CASSFWGGVNTEAFF
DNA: TGCGCCAGCAGCTTTTGGGGAGGGGTGAACACTGAAGCTTTCTTT

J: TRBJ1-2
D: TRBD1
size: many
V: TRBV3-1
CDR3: CASSQVGTGGPQTYGYTF
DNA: TGTGCCAGCAGCCAAGTTGGGACAGGGGGCCCCCAAACCTATGGCTACACCTTC

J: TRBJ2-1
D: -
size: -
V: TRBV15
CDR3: CATSRDLFRNGNNEQFF
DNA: TGTGCCACCAGCAGAGATCTCTTCCGGAACGGGAACAATGAGCAGTTCTTC

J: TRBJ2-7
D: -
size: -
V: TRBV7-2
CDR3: CASSWVSHEQYF
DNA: TGTGCCAGCAGTTGGGTATCCCACGAGCAGTACTTC

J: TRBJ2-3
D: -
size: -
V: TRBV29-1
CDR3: CSGRGADNTDTQYF
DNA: TGCAGCGGGCGAGGGGCAGATAACACAGATACGCAGTATTTT

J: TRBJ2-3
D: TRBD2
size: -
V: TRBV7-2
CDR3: CASSPGTSWTDTQYF
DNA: TGTGCCAGCAGCCCCGGGACTAGCTGGACAGATACGCAGTATTTT

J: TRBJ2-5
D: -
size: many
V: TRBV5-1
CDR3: CASSLVPTQETQYF
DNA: TGCGCCAGCAGCCTAGTACCTACTCAAGAGACCCAGTACTTC

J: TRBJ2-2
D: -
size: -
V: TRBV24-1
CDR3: CATSGGVTSNTGELFF
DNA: TGTGCCACCAGTGGTGGGGTGACTTCGAACACCGGGGAGCTGTTTTTT

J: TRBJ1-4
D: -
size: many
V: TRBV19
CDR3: CASSPRSGNEKLFF
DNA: TGTGCCAGTAGTCCACGATCGGGAAATGAAAAACTGTTTTTT

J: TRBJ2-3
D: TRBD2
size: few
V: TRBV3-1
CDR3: CASSHGLATRQDTQYF
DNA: TGTGCCAGCAGCCACGGACTAGCAACCCGACAAGATACGCAGTATTTT

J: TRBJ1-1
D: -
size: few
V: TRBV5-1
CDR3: CASSLNSDTEAFF
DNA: TGCGCCAGCAGCTTGAACTCGGACACTGAAGCTTTCTTT

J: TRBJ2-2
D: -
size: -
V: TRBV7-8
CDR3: CASSSYRDPGSGELFF
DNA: TGTGCCAGCAGCTCCTATCGGGACCCAGGATCCGGGGAGCTGTTTTTT

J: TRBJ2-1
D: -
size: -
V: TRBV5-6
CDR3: CASSSTQGMELQQFF
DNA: TGTGCCAGCAGCTCTACACAGGGAATGGAGCTTCAGCAGTTCTTC